This TCR beta chain stems from a study of T cell responses to AZD1222 COVID-19 vaccine. Study as a whole: Samples with a second dose at about 4 or about 12 weeks were pooled together.

This clone was detected only a few times. Its matching antigen is unknown. The V end was cut by 1 base, the J end by 3 bases, with 21 bases between. The V gene's germline CDR1 is MGHRA and CDR2 YSYEKL. The CDR3 is made up of 18 amino acids. Repertoires were generated with immunoSEQ multiplex PCR, while TCRdb's copy carries only in-frame clones and drops some. Seen here are some 97,000 clones, around nine tenths observed once, and the top ten hold approximately 16%. Study-level points and caveats: Two AZD1222 doses significantly raised spike-specific TCR breadth and depth over controls. Clonal diversity was possibly underestimated, and the donors were mostly white British, with more females. Of the AZD1222 recipients, only 5 to 7 were seropositive at baseline.

The sequences come from peripheral blood, collected on day 0 of AZD1222 vaccination. The sequence was obtained from an adult in good health. The chain combines TRBV4-1 with TRBJ1-1; possibly TRBD1 for D (6 bases). The chain's CDR3 is CASSQGGRRLRGDTEAFF. The CDR3 DNA reads TGCGCCAGCAGCCAAGGTGGAAGGAGACTTAGGGGGGACACTGAAGCTTTCTTT.